This entry lists 3 T cell receptor beta chains sequenced from one sample in a study of CD8 T cells in Susac syndrome. Reverse transcription used about 0.45 to 1 ug RNA and random hexamers. One entry per CDR3 protein, called by TCRdb with MiXCR from the immunoSEQ multiplex PCR reads. The table lists 140,000 or so distinct CDR3 sequences, about 95% of them singletons. Sequences were obtained from CD4+ T cells from PBMCs. The receptor source for this set is a human donor with multiple sclerosis.

The V call is TRBV20-1, the J call TRBJ2-7; 8 bases fit TRBD1. Germline values: CDR1 DFQATT, CDR2 SNEGSKA (reference sequence). This CDR3 spans 13 amino acids. The V gene end was trimmed by 3 bases and the J gene end by 4 bases; junction bases not matched to a gene: 5. Here the CDR3 reads CSARFRGPYEQYF. DNA of the CDR3: TGCAGTGCTAGGTTCAGGGGGCCATACGAGCAGTACTTC.

The CDR3 is CASLARETQYF. CDR3 nucleotides: TGTGCCAGCTTGGCAAGGGAGACCCAGTACTTC. The chain couples TRBV7-9 to TRBJ2-5; D is uncertain. Germline CDR1 and CDR2: SEHNR and FQNEAQ (reference sequence). The CDR3 has 11 residues. The germline V and J ends were trimmed by 8 bases and 5 bases, with 9 bases remaining between them.

The chain carries TRBV20-1 and TRBJ2-4; TRBD2 agrees at 14 bases. Looked up from germline, CDR1 is DFQATT and CDR2 is SNEGSKA (reference sequence). The J segment lost 4 bases and the V segment lost 2 bases, leaving 16 bases of the junction unmatched. The CDR3 length is 20 residues. For the CDR3, the DNA is TGCAGTGCTAGATCAGAAAGAAGACTAGCGGGGGGGATCGGTAAAAACATTCAGTACTTC. This gives the protein CSARSERRLAGGIGKNIQYF.